The T cell receptor (beta chain) described here comes from a study of regulatory T cells in long-lasting Graves disease. Study information: For a period under 3 months, newly diagnosed Graves' patients had taken antithyroid drugs. Study conclusions and caveats: Less diverse TCR repertoires were seen in persistent Graves' patients than in newly diagnosed ones. TRBV28, TRBJ1-2 and TRBJ2-5 were favored in persistent disease.

According to the study, TCR beta libraries were built with iRepertoire HTBI primers and CDR3-region Arm-PCR. Using its own MiXCR run on the multiplex PCR reads, TCRdb lists one record per CDR3 protein. The table includes about 320,000 distinct CDR3 sequences, about 20% detected once. This clonotype appeared once. The antigen is unknown. CDR3 length: 15 residues. Between the trimmed V and J ends, which lost 5 bases and 0 bases, there was a span of 13 bases. Germline-derived CDR1 and CDR2 are SGHAT and FQNNGV. Time point in this sample: newly diagnosed GD, antithyroid drugs for less than 3 months. Isolated PBMC RNA provided the starting material for the TCR library. A volume of approximately 10 milliliters of peripheral blood was collected in EDTA tubes.

The chain is built from TRBV11-2 and TRBJ1-1; unclear D gene. This clonotype was sampled from a female donor with Graves disease. Sequenced material: peripheral blood mononuclear cells (PBMCs), taken at new diagnosis, from a patient treated with antithyroid drugs. The DNA for the CDR3 is TGTGCCAGCAGCGACCGACTGATCATGAACACTGAAGCTTTCTTT. Its protein is CASSDRLIMNTEAFF.